The T cell receptor beta chain described here comes from a study of CD8 T cells in Susac syndrome. Roughly 0.45 to 1 ug RNA was reverse transcribed with random hexamers. TCRdb re-analysed the immunoSEQ multiplex PCR reads in MiXCR, keeping a single row per CDR3 protein. The repertoire includes 160,000 or so distinct CDR3 sequences, roughly 95% of them detected once, and roughly 0.099% sits in the top ten. From blood CD8+ and CD4+ T cells, TCR beta sequences were generated. Isolation of CD8+ and CD4+ T cells was performed negatively, whereas enrichment of TEMRA cells was done by FACS. The CDR3 has 12 amino acids. V dropped 5 bases and J dropped 7 bases, with 11 bases sitting between them. CDR1 and CDR2 (germline): LGHDT, YNNKEL (reference sequence).

This receptor was obtained from a human donor with multiple sclerosis. The V call is TRBV3-1, the J call TRBJ1-1; no clear D gene. Sequencing was carried out using CD4+ T cells from PBMCs. The CDR3 sequence is CASSLRGREAFF. DNA of the CDR3: TGTGCCAGCAGCTTAAGAGGGCGTGAAGCTTTCTTT.